The sequence of this T cell receptor (beta chain) was determined in a study of cytomegalovirus exposure and HLA in healthy donors. Study conclusions and caveats: A few of the chains that were CMV-associated were confirmed in vitro to be specific for CMV antigens.

With regard to this clone: Its cognate antigen is unknown.

Produced via immunoSEQ multiplex PCR; TCRdb's table is partial and in-frame only. The sample yields approximately 60,000 clones, about 93% seen once. CDR1 is MDHEN and CDR2 is SYDVKM in the germline V gene. The CDR3 sequence is 12 residues long. V gave up 5 bases and J gave up 8 bases, with 12 bases separating them. The clonotype comes from a man aged 18 to 35 in good health and CMV-seronegative. The genes are TRBV28 and TRBJ1-2; tentative D call: TRBD1 (6 bases). The material sequenced was PBMCs. The chain's CDR3 is CASSITGRGYTF. The CDR3 DNA sequence: TGTGCCAGCAGTATTACAGGGCGAGGCTACACCTTC.